The TCR beta chain under discussion was sequenced for a study of cytomegalovirus exposure and HLA in healthy donors. General observations from the study: It was reported that the classifier diagnosed cytomegalovirus status with high specificity and sensitivity in both the original and validation cohorts. In a later analysis, V- and J-gene trimming of beta chains associated with a DCLRE1C missense variant, replicated independently.

Details on this clone: Its antigen is unknown.

The PCR made use of 60 Vbeta and 13 Jbeta primers. Under the authors' procedure: A follow-up analysis tallied tens of millions of unique TCR beta chains, roughly 11 million shared. Some clones are missing from TCRdb's copy, which holds only in-frame ones; the method was immunoSEQ multiplex PCR. The D gene and trimming were derived from the DNA, and the V and J assignments and clone size from that table. Of 110,000 or so clones listed, 81% are singletons. Germline CDR1 is SGHRS and CDR2 is YFSETQ. CDR3 length: 14 amino acids. V was trimmed by 8 bases and J by 1 base, leaving 16 bases between them. This TCR was sampled from a woman in her 30s in good health and CMV-seronegative. The sample consisted of PBMCs. The chain recombines TRBV5-1 with TRBJ2-7, with D possibly TRBD2 on 6 matching bases. The CDR3 nucleotides read TGCGCCAGTGCGGGGCAGGCAAATTCCTACGAGCAGTACTTC. This encodes CASAGQANSYEQYF.